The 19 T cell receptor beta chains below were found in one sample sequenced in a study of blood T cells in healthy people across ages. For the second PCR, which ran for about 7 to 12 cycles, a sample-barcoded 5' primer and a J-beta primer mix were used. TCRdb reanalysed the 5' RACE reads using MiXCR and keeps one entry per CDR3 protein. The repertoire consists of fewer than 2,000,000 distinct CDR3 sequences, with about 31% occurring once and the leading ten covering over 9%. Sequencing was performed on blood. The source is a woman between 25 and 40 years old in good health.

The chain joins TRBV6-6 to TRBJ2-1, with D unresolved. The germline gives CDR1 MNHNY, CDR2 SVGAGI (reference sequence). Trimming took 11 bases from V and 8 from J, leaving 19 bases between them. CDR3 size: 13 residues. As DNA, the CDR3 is TGTGCCTCCAAAGGTTGGGGTTCGGATGAGCAGTTCTTC. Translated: CASKGWGSDEQFF.

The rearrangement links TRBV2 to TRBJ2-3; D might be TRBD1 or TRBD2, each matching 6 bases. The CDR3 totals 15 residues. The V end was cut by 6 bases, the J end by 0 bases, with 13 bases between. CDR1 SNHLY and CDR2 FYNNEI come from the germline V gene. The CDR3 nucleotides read TGTGCCAGCAGAGGGGGGTCCTCTAGCACAGATACGCAGTATTTT. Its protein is CASRGGSSSTDTQYF.

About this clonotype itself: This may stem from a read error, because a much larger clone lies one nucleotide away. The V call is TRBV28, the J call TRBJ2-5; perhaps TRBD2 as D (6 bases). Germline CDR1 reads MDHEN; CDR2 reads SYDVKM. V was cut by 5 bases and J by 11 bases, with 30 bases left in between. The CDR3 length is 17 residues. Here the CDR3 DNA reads TGTGCCAGCAGTACCCACCGGGGGATTAAGGCGGTCAATGAGCAGTACTTC. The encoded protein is CASSTHRGIKAVNEQYF.

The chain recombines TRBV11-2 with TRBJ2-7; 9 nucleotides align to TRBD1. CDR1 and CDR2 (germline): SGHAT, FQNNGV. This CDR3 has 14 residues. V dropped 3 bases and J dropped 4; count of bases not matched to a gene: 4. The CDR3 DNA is TGTGCCAGCAGCTTCCGGGACAGGGATTACGAGCAGTACTTC. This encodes CASSFRDRDYEQYF. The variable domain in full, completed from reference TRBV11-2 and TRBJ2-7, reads EAGVAQSPRYKIIEKRQSVAFWCNPISGHATLYWYQQILGQGPKLLIQFQNNGVVDDSQLPKDRFSAERLKGVDSTLKIQPAKLEDSAVYLCASSFRDRDYEQYFGPGTRLTVT.

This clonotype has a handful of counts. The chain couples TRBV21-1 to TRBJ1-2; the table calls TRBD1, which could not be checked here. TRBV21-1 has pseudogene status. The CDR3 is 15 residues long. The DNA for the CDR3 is TGTGCCAGCAGCGTCCGGGATAAACCCCACTATGGCTACACCTTC. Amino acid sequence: CASSVRDKPHYGYTF.

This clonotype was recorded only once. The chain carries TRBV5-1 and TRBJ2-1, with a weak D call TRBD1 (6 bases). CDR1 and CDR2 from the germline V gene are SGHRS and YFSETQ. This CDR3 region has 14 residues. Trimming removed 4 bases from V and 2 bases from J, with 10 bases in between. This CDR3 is CASSRGDTYNEQFF. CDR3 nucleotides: TGCGCCAGCAGCCGAGGGGACACCTACAATGAGCAGTTCTTC.

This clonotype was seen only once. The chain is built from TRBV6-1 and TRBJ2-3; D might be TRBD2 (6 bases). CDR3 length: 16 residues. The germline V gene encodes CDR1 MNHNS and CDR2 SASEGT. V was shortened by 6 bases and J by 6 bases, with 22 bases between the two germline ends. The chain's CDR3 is CASSGDWTSTTDTQYF. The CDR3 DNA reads TGTGCCAGCAGCGGGGACTGGACCTCCACCACGGATACGCAGTATTTT.

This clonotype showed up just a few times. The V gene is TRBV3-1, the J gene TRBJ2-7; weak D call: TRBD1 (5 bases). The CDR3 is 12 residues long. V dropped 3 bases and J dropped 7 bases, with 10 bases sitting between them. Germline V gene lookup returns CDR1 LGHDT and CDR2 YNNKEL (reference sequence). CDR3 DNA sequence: TGTGCCAGCAGCCAGGGGCGTCGGGAGCAGTACTTC. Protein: CASSQGRREQYF.

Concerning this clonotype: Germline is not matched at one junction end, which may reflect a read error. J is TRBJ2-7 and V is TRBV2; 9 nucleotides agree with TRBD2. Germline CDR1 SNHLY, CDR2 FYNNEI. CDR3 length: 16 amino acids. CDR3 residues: CASSERSSGASCEQYF. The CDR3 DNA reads TGTGCCAGCAGTGAAAGGTCTAGCGGGGCCTCCTGCGAGCAGTACTTC.

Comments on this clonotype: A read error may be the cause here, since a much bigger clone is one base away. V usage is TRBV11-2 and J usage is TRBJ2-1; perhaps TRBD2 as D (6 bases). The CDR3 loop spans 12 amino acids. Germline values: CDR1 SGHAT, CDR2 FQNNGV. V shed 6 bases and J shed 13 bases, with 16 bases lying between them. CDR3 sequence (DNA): TGTGCCAGCAGGCCCACGGGGGAGACCCAGTTCTTC. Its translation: CASRPTGETQFF.

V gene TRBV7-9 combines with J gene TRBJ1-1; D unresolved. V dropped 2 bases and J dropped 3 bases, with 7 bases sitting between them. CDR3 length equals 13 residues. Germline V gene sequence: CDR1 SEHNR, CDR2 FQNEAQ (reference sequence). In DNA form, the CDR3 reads TGTGCCAGCAGCTTATCAGAATACACTGAAGCTTTCTTT. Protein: CASSLSEYTEAFF. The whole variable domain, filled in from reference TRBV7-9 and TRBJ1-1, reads DTGVSQNPRHKITKRGQNVTFRCDPISEHNRLYWYRQTLGQGPEFLTYFQNEAQLEKSRLLSDRFSAERPKGSFSTLEIQRTEQGDSAMYLCASSLSEYTEAFFGQGTRLTVV.

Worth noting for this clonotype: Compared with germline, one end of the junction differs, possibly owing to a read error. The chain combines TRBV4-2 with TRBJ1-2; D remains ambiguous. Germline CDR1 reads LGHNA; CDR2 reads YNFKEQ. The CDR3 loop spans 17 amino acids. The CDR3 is CASCQVSSLSDWYGYTF. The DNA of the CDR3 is TGTGCCAGCTGCCAGGTTTCTTCTTTATCGGATTGGTATGGCTACACCTTC.

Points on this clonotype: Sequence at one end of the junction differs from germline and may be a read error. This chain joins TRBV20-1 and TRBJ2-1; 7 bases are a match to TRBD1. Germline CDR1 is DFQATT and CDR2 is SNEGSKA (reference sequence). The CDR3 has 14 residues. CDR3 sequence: CSTRRETGYNEQFF. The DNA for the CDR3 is TGCAGTACTAGAAGGGAGACAGGGTACAATGAGCAGTTCTTC.

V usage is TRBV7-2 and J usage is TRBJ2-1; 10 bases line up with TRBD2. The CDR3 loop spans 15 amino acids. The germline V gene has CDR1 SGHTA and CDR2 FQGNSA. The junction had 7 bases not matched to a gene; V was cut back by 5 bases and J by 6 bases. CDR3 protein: CASSLLTSGANEQFF. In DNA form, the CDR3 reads TGTGCCAGCAGCCTCCTTACTAGCGGGGCCAATGAGCAGTTCTTC.

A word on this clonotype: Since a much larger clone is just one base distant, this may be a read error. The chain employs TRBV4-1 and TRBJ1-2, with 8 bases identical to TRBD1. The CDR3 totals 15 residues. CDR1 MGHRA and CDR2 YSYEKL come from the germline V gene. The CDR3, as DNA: TGCGCCTGCAGCCAGGGTCTTAACAGGGGGGATGGCTACACCTTC. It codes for CACSQGLNRGDGYTF.

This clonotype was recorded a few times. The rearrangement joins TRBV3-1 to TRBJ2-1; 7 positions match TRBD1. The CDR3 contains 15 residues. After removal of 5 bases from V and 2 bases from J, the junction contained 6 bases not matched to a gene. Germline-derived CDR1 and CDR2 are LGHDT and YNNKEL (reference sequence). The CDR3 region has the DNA TGTGCCAGCAGCATAGGACAGGCCACCTACAATGAGCAGTTCTTC. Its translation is CASSIGQATYNEQFF.

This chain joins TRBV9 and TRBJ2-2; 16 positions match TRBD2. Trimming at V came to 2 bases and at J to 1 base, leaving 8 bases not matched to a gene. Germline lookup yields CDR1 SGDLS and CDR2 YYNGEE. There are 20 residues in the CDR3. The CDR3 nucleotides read TGTGCCAGCAGCGTGACCGGGACTAGCGGGAGGGCCCGGAACACCGGGGAGCTGTTTTTT. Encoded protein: CASSVTGTSGRARNTGELFF. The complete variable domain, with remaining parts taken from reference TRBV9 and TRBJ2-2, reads DSGVTQTPKHLITATGQRVTLRCSPRSGDLSVYWYQQSLDQGLQFLIQYYNGEERAKGNILERFSAQQFPDLHSELNLSSLELGDSALYFCASSVTGTSGRARNTGELFFGEGSRLTVL.

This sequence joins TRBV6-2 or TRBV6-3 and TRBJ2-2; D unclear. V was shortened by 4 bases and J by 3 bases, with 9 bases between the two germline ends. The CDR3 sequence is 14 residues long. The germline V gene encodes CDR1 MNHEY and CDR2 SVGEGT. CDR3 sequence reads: CASSWGLDTGELFF. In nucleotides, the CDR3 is TGTGCCAGCAGTTGGGGTTTGGACACCGGGGAGCTGTTTTTT.

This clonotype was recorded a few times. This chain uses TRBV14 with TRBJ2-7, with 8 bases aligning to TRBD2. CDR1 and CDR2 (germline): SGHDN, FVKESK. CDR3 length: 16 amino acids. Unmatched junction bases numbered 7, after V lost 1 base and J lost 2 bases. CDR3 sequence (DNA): TGTGCCAGCAGCCAAGGAAAATCGGGGGGGCCCTACGAGCAGTACTTC. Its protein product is CASSQGKSGGPYEQYF.